These 28 T cell receptor beta chains originate from one sample sequenced in a study of blood T cell repertoires in COVID-19. Libraries were prepared by immunoSEQ multiplex PCR; TCRdb keeps only in-frame clonotypes and omits some of them. The profile shows over 250,000 clones, approximately 89% of them singletons. Sample: PBMCs or T cells enriched from blood (not recorded which). These TCRs come from a woman in her 30s who had recovered from COVID-19.

The chain uses TRBV4-3 and TRBJ2-7; 7 nucleotides match TRBD1. J gave up 3 bases and V 0 bases, and 8 bases lay outside the gene matches. The CDR3 sequence is 16 residues long. Germline V gives CDR1 LGHNA, CDR2 YSLEER. The CDR3 loop is CASSQDSTGIRYEQYF. DNA of the CDR3: TGCGCCAGCAGCCAAGATTCGACAGGGATTCGCTACGAGCAGTACTTC.

The V gene is TRBV24-1, the J gene TRBJ2-2; a possible D gene is TRBD1 (6 bases). The germline gives CDR1 KGHDR, CDR2 SFDVKD. V was pared by 4 bases and J by 3 bases, with 11 bases between. The CDR3 contains 15 residues. This chain's CDR3 is CATSDSYRDTGELFF. CDR3 in DNA: TGTGCCACCAGTGACTCTTACAGGGACACCGGGGAGCTGTTTTTT.

The J gene is TRBJ1-2, the V gene TRBV19; 7 bases align to TRBD1. Germline-derived CDR1 and CDR2 are LNHDA and SQIVND (reference sequence). The CDR3 runs 15 residues. After removal of 9 bases from V and 5 bases from J, the junction contained 15 bases not matched to a gene. The CDR3: CASESTGAFLYGYTF. The CDR3 nucleotides read TGTGCCAGCGAAAGTACAGGGGCGTTTTTGTATGGCTACACCTTC.

The chain recombines TRBV28 with TRBJ1-2, with D possibly TRBD1 on 5 matching bases. CDR3 length equals 16 residues. Trimming stripped 4 bases from V and 1 base from J, with 16 bases between. Germline V gene sequence: CDR1 MDHEN, CDR2 SYDVKM. In DNA form, the CDR3 reads TGTGCCAGCAGTTCAGCCCAGGGTCCCTTTAACTATGGCTACACCTTC. This translates into CASSSAQGPFNYGYTF.

A single count supports this clone. The genes are TRBV19 and TRBJ2-3; TRBD2 might be the D (5 bases). Germline loops: CDR1 LNHDA, CDR2 SQIVND (reference sequence). The CDR3 sequence is 15 residues long. Trimming pared 7 bases from V and 1 base from J, leaving 15 bases between. CDR3 protein: CASTFGVGGTDTQYF. For the CDR3, the DNA is TGTGCCAGTACTTTCGGGGTTGGGGGCACAGATACGCAGTATTTT.

Comments on this clone: This sample also contains other DNA sequences that code for the same CDR3. This rearrangement joins TRBV15 to TRBJ1-3; D is undetermined. The CDR3 length is 15 residues. Germline V gene sequence: CDR1 LNHNV, CDR2 YYDKDF (reference sequence). V lost 0 bases and J lost 0, with 6 bases in between. CDR3 residues: CATSRDPGSGNTIYF. For the CDR3, the DNA is TGTGCCACCAGCAGAGATCCAGGCTCTGGAAACACCATATATTTT.

This sequence joins TRBV13 and TRBJ1-3; D gene uncertain. CDR3 length equals 16 residues. V lost 5 bases, J lost 1 base, and 15 bases lay in between. In germline, CDR1 is PRHDT, CDR2 FYEKMQ (reference sequence). In DNA form, the CDR3 reads TGTGCCAGCAGCGCCGTGAGGGCCGTATCTGGAAACACCATATATTTT. This translates into CASSAVRAVSGNTIYF.

This clone was found once. This CDR3 reads CASSSQGSGSYGYTF. As DNA, the CDR3 is TGTGCCAGCAGTTCACAGGGATCGGGGAGCTATGGCTACACCTTC. The chain is built from TRBV6-2 or TRBV6-3 and TRBJ1-2, with D possibly matching TRBD1 (6 bases). V lost 4 bases and J 4 bases, leaving 16 bases between the germline ends. This CDR3 is 15 amino acids long. The germline V gene has CDR1 MNHEY and CDR2 SVGEGT.

V usage is TRBV6-4 and J usage is TRBJ1-1; D remains ambiguous. This CDR3 is built from 10 residues. Germline CDR1 MRHNA, CDR2 SNTAGT. V was shortened by 6 bases and J by 8 bases, with 7 bases between the two germline ends. CDR3 sequence: CASRDREAFF. In DNA form, the CDR3 reads TGTGCCAGCAGGGACCGGGAAGCTTTCTTT.

The chain joins TRBV7-6 to TRBJ2-7; 11 nucleotides match TRBD1. The CDR3 has 15 residues. V was pared by 3 bases and J by 5 bases, with 6 bases of the junction left unmatched. Germline assignment: CDR1 SGHVS and CDR2 FNYEAQ. The CDR3 reads CASSFRDRGKNEQYF. The CDR3 DNA reads TGTGCCAGCAGCTTCCGGGACAGGGGGAAGAACGAGCAGTACTTC.

On this clone itself: The same CDR3 arises from other DNA sequences in this sample as well. This sequence joins TRBV29-1 and TRBJ1-1, with a weak D call TRBD1 (5 bases). The CDR3 has 10 residues. Germline CDR1 reads SQVTM; CDR2 reads ANQGSEA. The ends were cut back, 6 bases at V and 3 bases at J, with 5 bases in the middle. The CDR3 DNA follows: TGCAGCGTCAGGGACACTGAAGCTTTCTTT. As protein: CSVRDTEAFF.

A single count supports this clone. V is TRBV27 and J is TRBJ1-5; 9 nucleotides align to TRBD1. Per the germline V gene, CDR1 is MNHEY and CDR2 is SMNVEV (reference sequence). This CDR3 spans 15 amino acids. The ends lost 5 bases at V and 4 bases at J; junction bases unmatched: 6. CDR3 loop: CASSARQGGNQPQHF. Here the CDR3 DNA reads TGTGCCAGCAGTGCCCGACAGGGGGGAAATCAGCCCCAGCATTTT.

The J gene is TRBJ1-6, the V gene TRBV5-4; D is unclear. The germline V and J ends were trimmed by 4 bases and 6 bases, with 14 bases remaining between them. This CDR3 has 15 residues. Per the germline V gene, CDR1 is SGHNT and CDR2 is YYREEE (reference sequence). This CDR3 is CASSDLDTVNSPLHF. CDR3 in DNA: TGTGCCAGCAGCGATCTCGACACCGTTAATTCACCCCTCCACTTT. Based on the CDR3 plus reference TRBV5-4 and TRBJ1-6, the full variable domain is ETGVTQSPTHLIKTRGQQVTLRCSSQSGHNTVSWYQQALGQGPQFIFQYYREEENGRGNFPPRFSGLQFPNYSSELNVNALELDDSALYLCASSDLDTVNSPLHFGNGTRLTVT.

This clone has a single count. The chain has TRBV7-9 and TRBJ1-2, with D unclear. In germline, CDR1 is SEHNR, CDR2 FQNEAQ (reference sequence). V lost 2 bases and J 3 bases, leaving 4 bases between the germline ends. The CDR3 covers 12 residues. The CDR3: CASSLSDYGYTF. The CDR3 nucleotides read TGTGCCAGCAGCTTATCCGACTATGGCTACACCTTC.

CDR3 sequence reads: CASSRGTSGGSSYEQYF. CDR3 sequence (DNA): TGTGCCAGCAGCCGAGGGACTAGCGGGGGATCTTCCTACGAGCAGTACTTC. The gene calls are TRBV14 and TRBJ2-7; TRBD2 matches 14 bases. Germline V CDR1 and CDR2: SGHDN, FVKESK. This CDR3 is built from 17 residues. Trimming at V came to 4 bases and at J to 1 base, leaving 6 bases not matched to a gene.

For the CDR3, the DNA is TGCGCCAGCAGCTTGGGGCCGGGACAGGGAAGCGGCTACACCTTC. Its protein product is CASSLGPGQGSGYTF. The chain couples TRBV5-1 to TRBJ1-2; 9 bases are shared with TRBD1. V was pared by 0 bases and J by 8 bases, with 8 bases of the junction left unmatched. CDR3 length: 15 residues. Germline V gene data show CDR1 as SGHRS and CDR2 as YFSETQ.

The chain joins TRBV18 to TRBJ2-7; 7 bases fit TRBD1. J lost 2 bases, V lost 3 bases, and 4 bases had no gene match. CDR1 and CDR2 from the germline V gene are KGHSH and LQKENI. There are 14 residues in the CDR3. CDR3 amino acids: CASSPGQQTYEQYF. CDR3 in DNA: TGTGCCAGCTCACCGGGACAGCAGACCTACGAGCAGTACTTC.

The CDR3 sequence: CATNSYEQYF. CDR3 nucleotide sequence: TGTGCCACTAACTCCTACGAGCAGTACTTC. The chain has TRBV6-5 and TRBJ2-7, with D unresolved. Germline-derived CDR1 and CDR2 are MNHEY and SVGAGI. The length of the CDR3 is 10 residues. The V gene lost 10 bases and the J gene lost 0 bases, with 4 bases spanning the gap.

This chain joins TRBV6-2 or TRBV6-3 and TRBJ1-2; 8 bases fit TRBD1. The CDR3 length is 12 residues. Germline loops: CDR1 MNHEY, CDR2 SVGEGT. J was trimmed by 7 bases and V by 6 bases; bases with no gene match: 4. CDR3 residues: CASSTGGGGYTF. The CDR3 DNA follows: TGTGCCAGCAGCACAGGGGGAGGTGGCTACACCTTC.

The chain uses TRBV3-1 (or the pseudogene TRBV3-2) and TRBJ1-2, with 11 bases matching TRBD1. J gave up 5 bases and V 3 bases, and 8 bases lay outside the gene matches. Germline V gene sequence: CDR1 LGHDT, CDR2 YNNKEL (reference sequence). The CDR3 has 16 amino acids. The CDR3 bases are TGTGCCAGCAGCCAGAATTTAGGACAGGGGGCTTATGGCTACACCTTC. Protein product: CASSQNLGQGAYGYTF.

This chain uses TRBV30 with TRBJ2-3; 9 bases map to TRBD2. V was pared by 4 bases and J by 3 bases, with 8 bases of the junction left unmatched. This CDR3 is built from 15 residues. Germline loops: CDR1 GTSNPN, CDR2 SVGIG (reference sequence). CDR3 DNA: TGTGCCTGGATGGTCGCGGGGGGGTTTACAGATACGCAGTATTTT. Translating gives CAWMVAGGFTDTQYF.

The V gene is TRBV29-1, the J gene TRBJ1-2, with 8 positions matching TRBD1. The CDR3 has 10 amino acids. Losses at the gene ends were 7 bases for V and 8 bases for J; bases not matched to a gene: 3. CDR1 is SQVTM and CDR2 is ANQGSEA in the germline V gene. CDR3 sequence reads: CSAGQGGYTF. The DNA for the CDR3 is TGCAGCGCCGGACAGGGAGGCTACACCTTC. Drawing the rest from reference TRBV29-1 and TRBJ1-2, the complete variable domain is SAVISQKPSRDICQRGTSLTIQCQVDSQVTMMFWYRQQPGQSLTLIATANQGSEATYESGFVIDKFPISRPNLTFSTLTVSNMSPEDSSIYLCSAGQGGYTFGSGTRLTVV.

This chain links TRBV20-1 with TRBJ2-2; D is undetermined. V shed 4 bases and J shed 6 bases, with 6 bases lying between them. This CDR3 is built from 11 residues. Germline V gene data show CDR1 as DFQATT and CDR2 as SNEGSKA (reference sequence). CDR3 nucleotide sequence: TGCAGTGCTACCTTATCCGGGGAGCTGTTTTTT. It is translated as CSATLSGELFF.

The chain uses TRBV7-2 and TRBJ2-7, with 10 positions matching TRBD2. V was pared by 5 bases and J by 7 bases, with 11 bases of the junction left unmatched. The germline gives CDR1 SGHTA, CDR2 FQGNSA. CDR3 length: 15 residues. The CDR3 DNA is TGTGCCAGCAGCCGCCCCGGGACTAGCGTTAATGAGCAGTACTTC. This codes for CASSRPGTSVNEQYF.

This rearrangement joins TRBV10-3 to TRBJ2-7; 7 nucleotides agree with TRBD2. CDR1 and CDR2 (germline): ENHRY, SYGVKD. This CDR3 region has 16 residues. The V gene end was trimmed by 0 bases and the J gene end by 0 bases; junction bases not matched to a gene: 5. CDR3 in DNA: TGTGCCATCAGTGAGTCGGGAGCGGGGAGCTCCTACGAGCAGTACTTC. This encodes CAISESGAGSSYEQYF.

The CDR3 nucleotides read TGTGCCAGCAGTGGAGGGTACAGGGGGCTAACTTTGAACACTGAAGCTTTCTTT. Protein product: CASSGGYRGLTLNTEAFF. The gene calls are TRBV2 and TRBJ1-1; TRBD1 matches 9 bases. V shed 4 bases, J shed 0 bases, and the junction held 12 bases outside the gene matches. The CDR3 length is 18 residues. Germline assignment: CDR1 SNHLY and CDR2 FYNNEI.

This clone was found a few times. The chain uses TRBV7-6 and TRBJ1-5; TRBD1 matches at 9 bases. Germline V gene data show CDR1 as SGHVS and CDR2 as FNYEAQ. V trimming: 5 bases; J trimming: 3 bases; junction bases outside the gene matches: 5. The CDR3 length is 15 residues. CDR3 residues: CASSIRDRDNQPQHF. The CDR3 DNA follows: TGTGCCAGCAGCATCCGGGACAGGGACAATCAGCCCCAGCATTTT.

The chain carries TRBV5-4 and TRBJ2-7, with 8 bases identical to TRBD2. Trimming at V came to 0 bases and at J to 7 bases, leaving 9 bases not matched to a gene. CDR1 is SGHNT and CDR2 is YYREEE in the germline V gene (reference sequence). The CDR3 is made up of 15 amino acids. CDR3 sequence: CASSLALAGVSEQYF. CDR3 DNA: TGTGCCAGCAGCTTGGCGCTAGCGGGTGTATCGGAGCAGTACTTC.